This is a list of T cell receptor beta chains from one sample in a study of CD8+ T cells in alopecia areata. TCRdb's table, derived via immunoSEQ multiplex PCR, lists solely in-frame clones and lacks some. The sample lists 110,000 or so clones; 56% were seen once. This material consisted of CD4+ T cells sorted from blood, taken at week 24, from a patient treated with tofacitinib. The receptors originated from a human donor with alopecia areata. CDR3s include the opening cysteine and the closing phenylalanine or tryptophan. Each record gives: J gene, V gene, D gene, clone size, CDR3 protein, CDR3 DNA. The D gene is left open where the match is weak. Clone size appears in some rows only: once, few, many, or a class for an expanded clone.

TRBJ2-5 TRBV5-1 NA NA CASSLAETQETQYF TGCGCCAGCAGCTTGGCTGAGACTCAAGAGACCCAGTACTTC
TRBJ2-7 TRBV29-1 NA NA CSVSRGVLNEQYF TGCAGCGTTTCTCGGGGCGTCTTGAACGAGCAGTACTTC
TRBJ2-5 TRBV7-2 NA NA CASTDYGAAGTQYF TGTGCCAGCACCGACTATGGGGCCGCTGGGACCCAGTACTTC
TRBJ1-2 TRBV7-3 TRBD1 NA CASSPRAGGMGYGYTF TGTGCCAGCAGCCCAAGGGCAGGGGGAATGGGGTATGGCTACACCTTC
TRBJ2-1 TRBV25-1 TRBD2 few CASALSGGTYNEQFF TGTGCCAGTGCCCTTAGCGGGGGGACCTACAATGAGCAGTTCTTC
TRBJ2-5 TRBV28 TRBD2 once CASRTSGAQETQYF TGTGCCAGCAGAACTAGCGGGGCCCAAGAGACCCAGTACTTC
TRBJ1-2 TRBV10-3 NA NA CAISEGIGDNNYGYTF TGTGCCATCAGTGAGGGAATCGGGGACAACAACTATGGCTACACCTTC
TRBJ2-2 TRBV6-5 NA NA CASSSLRAGELFF TGTGCCAGCAGTTCCCTTCGCGCCGGGGAGCTGTTTTTT
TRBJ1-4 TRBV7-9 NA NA CASSLDRSANEKLFF TGTGCCAGCAGCTTAGACAGGTCAGCTAATGAAAAACTGTTTTTT
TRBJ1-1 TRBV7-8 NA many CASSRAPGTHTANTEAFF TGTGCCAGCAGCCGGGCGCCCGGGACTCACACGGCGAACACTGAAGCTTTCTTT
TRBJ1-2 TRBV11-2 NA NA CASSQDRSNGYTF TGTGCCAGCAGCCAGGACAGATCCAATGGCTACACCTTC
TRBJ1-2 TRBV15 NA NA CATSRDLEGKKNYGYTF TGTGCCACCAGCAGAGATCTCGAAGGGAAGAAGAACTATGGCTACACCTTC
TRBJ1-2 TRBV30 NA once CAWGGTGYGYTF TGTGCCTGGGGTGGGACGGGCTATGGCTACACCTTC
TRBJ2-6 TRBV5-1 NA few CASSIDSGANVLTF TGCGCCAGCAGCATAGATTCTGGGGCCAACGTCCTGACTTTC
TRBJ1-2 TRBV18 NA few CASSEDWDYGYTF TGTGCCAGCTCAGAAGATTGGGACTATGGCTACACCTTC
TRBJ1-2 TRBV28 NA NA CASSPPDIFNYGYTF TGTGCCAGCAGTCCGCCGGACATCTTTAACTATGGCTACACCTTC
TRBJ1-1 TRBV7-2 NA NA CASSLDGKGDTEAFF TGTGCCAGCAGCTTGGACGGGAAAGGGGACACTGAAGCTTTCTTT
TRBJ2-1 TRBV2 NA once CASSGGGGLYNEQFF TGTGCCAGCAGTGGAGGGGGGGGCCTCTACAATGAGCAGTTCTTC
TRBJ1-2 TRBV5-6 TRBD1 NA CASSWGTGTGGYTF TGTGCCAGCAGCTGGGGGACAGGGACGGGTGGCTACACCTTC
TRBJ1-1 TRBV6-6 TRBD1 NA CASSGTGWTEAFF TGTGCCAGCTCCGGGACAGGATGGACTGAAGCTTTCTTT
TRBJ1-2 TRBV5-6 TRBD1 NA CASSYRGRGYTF TGTGCCAGCAGCTACAGGGGGCGAGGCTACACCTTC
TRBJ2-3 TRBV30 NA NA CAWSVLAEADTQYF TGTGCCTGGAGTGTACTCGCGGAGGCAGATACGCAGTATTTT
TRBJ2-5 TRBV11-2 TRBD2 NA CASSLMGRGLTALRTQYF TGTGCCAGCAGTCTAATGGGTAGGGGACTAACTGCCCTGCGGACCCAGTACTTC
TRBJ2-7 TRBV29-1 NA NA CSVGISSYEQYF TGCAGCGTTGGTATAAGCTCCTACGAGCAGTACTTC
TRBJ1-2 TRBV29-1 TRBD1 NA CSVADRGTNYGYTF TGCAGCGTCGCGGACAGGGGGACAAACTATGGCTACACCTTC
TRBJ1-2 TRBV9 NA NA CASSPQEGGNYGYTF TGTGCCAGCAGCCCCCAGGAGGGGGGGAACTATGGCTACACCTTC
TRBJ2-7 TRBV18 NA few CASSREGGNEQYF TGTGCCAGCTCACGCGAGGGGGGTAACGAGCAGTACTTC
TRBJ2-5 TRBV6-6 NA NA CASSSAETQYF TGTGCCAGCAGTTCGGCGGAGACCCAGTACTTC
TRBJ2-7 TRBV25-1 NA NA CASSGGVGYEQYF TGTGCCAGCAGTGGTGGGGTTGGCTACGAGCAGTACTTC
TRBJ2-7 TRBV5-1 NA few CASSELLAGEQYF TGCGCCAGCAGCGAACTCCTGGCGGGAGAGCAGTACTTC
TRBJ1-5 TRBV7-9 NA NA CASSLEGGLPQHF TGTGCCAGCAGCTTAGAAGGAGGACTTCCCCAGCATTTT
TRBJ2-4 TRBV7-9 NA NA CASSLAHRTVKNIQYF TGTGCCAGCAGCCTAGCCCACCGGACGGTGAAAAACATTCAGTACTTC
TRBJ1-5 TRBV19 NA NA CASSMGTVPGMAQHF TGTGCCAGTAGTATGGGCACGGTCCCCGGGATGGCCCAGCATTTT
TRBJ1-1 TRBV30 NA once CAWTRGGSLNTEAFF TGTGCCTGGACTAGGGGAGGGAGCCTAAACACTGAAGCTTTCTTT
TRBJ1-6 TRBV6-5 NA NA CASSVQGSYNSPLHF TGTGCCAGCAGCGTACAGGGCTCCTATAATTCACCCCTCCACTTT
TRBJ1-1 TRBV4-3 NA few CASSQGSTGLNTEAFF TGCGCCAGCAGCCAGGGCTCCACAGGGCTGAACACTGAAGCTTTCTTT
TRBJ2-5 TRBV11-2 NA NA CASSLVRTGLYETQYF TGTGCCAGCAGCTTAGTTCGAACAGGGTTGTATGAGACCCAGTACTTC
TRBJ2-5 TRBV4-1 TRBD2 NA CASGPGLAGSLGKTQYF TGCGCCAGCGGACCGGGACTAGCGGGTTCCCTGGGGAAGACCCAGTACTTC
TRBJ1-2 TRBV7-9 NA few CASSPETNYGYTF TGTGCCAGCTCTCCAGAGACTAACTATGGCTACACCTTC
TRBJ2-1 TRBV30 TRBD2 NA CAWKRGPYNEQFF TGTGCCTGGAAGCGGGGACCCTACAATGAGCAGTTCTTC
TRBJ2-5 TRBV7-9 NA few CASSLGAGETQYF TGTGCCAGCAGCTTAGGGGCTGGAGAGACCCAGTACTTC
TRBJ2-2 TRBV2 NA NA CASSDLPGDTGELFF TGTGCCAGCAGTGATCTACCAGGGGACACCGGGGAGCTGTTTTTT
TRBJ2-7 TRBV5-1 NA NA CASSLVGITSEQYF TGCGCCAGCAGCTTGGTCGGCATCACCTCCGAGCAGTACTTC
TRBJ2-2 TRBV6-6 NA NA CASTPGTTNTGELFF TGTGCCAGCACCCCCGGGACCACGAACACCGGGGAGCTGTTTTTT
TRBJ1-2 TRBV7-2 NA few CASSLGNRNYGYTF TGTGCCAGCAGCTTAGGCAACAGAAACTATGGCTACACCTTC
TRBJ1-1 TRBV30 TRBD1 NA CAWKGGTGAFF TGTGCCTGGAAGGGAGGGACAGGAGCCTTCTTT
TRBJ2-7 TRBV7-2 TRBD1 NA CASSRPGQGGNEQYF TGTGCCAGCAGCCGACCGGGACAGGGGGGAAACGAGCAGTACTTC
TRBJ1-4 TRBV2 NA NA CASTPNGQGEKLFF TGTGCCAGCACTCCGAATGGGCAAGGCGAAAAACTGTTTTTT
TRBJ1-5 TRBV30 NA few CAWSVRGNQPQHF TGTGCCTGGAGTGTACGAGGGAATCAGCCCCAGCATTTT
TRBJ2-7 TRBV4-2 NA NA CASSPLRGPYEQYF TGTGCCAGCAGCCCGCTCAGGGGTCCCTACGAGCAGTACTTC
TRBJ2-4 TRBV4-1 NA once CASSQVQIVKNIQYF TGCGCCAGCAGCCAAGTACAGATTGTCAAAAACATTCAGTACTTC
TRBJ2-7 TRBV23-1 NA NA CASSLKYF TGCGCCAGCAGTCTTAAGTACTTC
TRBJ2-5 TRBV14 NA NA CASSQDTVYETQYF TGTGCCAGCAGCCAAGATACAGTATACGAGACCCAGTACTTC
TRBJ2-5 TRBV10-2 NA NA CASSAGTPVYF TGCGCCAGCAGTGCCGGGACGCCCGTGTACTTC
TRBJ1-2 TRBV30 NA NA CAWSSRGTVKDGYTF TGTGCCTGGAGTTCCAGGGGTACGGTTAAAGATGGCTACACCTTC
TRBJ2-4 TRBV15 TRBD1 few CATSRDLAGGPKNIQYF TGTGCCACCAGCAGAGATCTGGCAGGGGGCCCCAAAAACATTCAGTACTTC
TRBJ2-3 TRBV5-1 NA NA CASSTPRGTDTQYF TGCGCCAGCAGCACGCCGAGGGGGACAGATACGCAGTATTTT
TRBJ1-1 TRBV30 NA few CAWSRASSTEAFF TGTGCCTGGAGCCGTGCATCGAGTACTGAAGCTTTCTTT
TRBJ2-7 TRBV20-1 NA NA CSALAPAHF TGCAGTGCCCTAGCTCCGGCTCACTTC
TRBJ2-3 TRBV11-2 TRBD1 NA CASSPTGTVTPDTQYF TGTGCCAGCAGCCCTACCGGGACAGTGACCCCAGATACGCAGTATTTT